Following are 2 T cell receptor beta chains from one sample sequenced in a study of T cells in localized non-small cell lung cancer. Assay used: immunoSEQ multiplex PCR; TCRdb lists only in-frame clones, some missing. Of about 46,000 clones listed, around 86% are singletons. The sample consisted of peripheral blood mononuclear cells, taken before any cancer treatment. The receptor source for this set is a man between 40 and 75 years old with stage III lung adenocarcinoma.

The chain uses TRBV19 and TRBJ1-4; 9 bases match TRBD1. In germline, CDR1 is LNHDA, CDR2 SQIVND (reference sequence). The CDR3 length is 13 residues. With 7 bases clipped from V and 5 bases from J, the junction kept 2 bases outside the gene matches. The CDR3 is CASTGTGNEKLFF. The DNA for the CDR3 is TGTGCCAGTACCGGGACAGGGAATGAAAAACTGTTTTTT.

The chain is built from TRBV4-2 and TRBJ2-3; 10 bases line up with TRBD2. In germline, CDR1 is LGHNA, CDR2 YNFKEQ. The CDR3 covers 16 residues. Trimming cost V 0 bases and J 6 bases; bases outside gene matches: 6. CDR3 DNA sequence: TGTGCCAGCAGCCAAGATCAAAGCGGGGGGGTGGATACGCAGTATTTT. Amino acids: CASSQDQSGGVDTQYF.